The 5 T cell receptor beta chains below come from one sample, sequenced in a study of cytomegalovirus exposure and HLA in healthy donors. PCR primers comprised 60 Vbeta and 13 Jbeta primers. The method was immunoSEQ multiplex PCR; TCRdb's version includes in-frame clones alone and lacks a portion of them. The data show 200,000 or so clones, with about four fifths seen just once and approximately 0.26% held by the top ten. The sequencing sample was made of PBMCs. These receptors originate from a boy between 10 and 17 years old in good health and CMV-seronegative.

V gene TRBV11-2 combines with J gene TRBJ2-7; 9 nucleotides match TRBD1. Germline lookup yields CDR1 SGHAT and CDR2 FQNNGV. The CDR3 contains 14 residues. After removal of 6 bases from V and 2 bases from J, the junction contained 5 bases not matched to a gene. This chain's CDR3 is CASRDRGSTYEQYF. The CDR3 region has the DNA TGTGCCAGCAGGGACAGGGGAAGCACCTACGAGCAGTACTTC.

There are a few counts of this clone. The gene calls are TRBV6-5 and TRBJ1-6, with D hard to call. The CDR3 sequence is 15 residues long. Looked up from germline, CDR1 is MNHEY and CDR2 is SVGAGI. V was cut by 2 bases and J by 7 bases, with 12 bases left in between. The CDR3 region is CASSYEGRRNSPLHF. CDR3 DNA: TGTGCCAGCAGTTACGAGGGCAGACGAAATTCACCCCTCCACTTT.

The V and J genes are TRBV6-1 and TRBJ1-1, with TRBD1 identical over 9 bases. Looked up from germline, CDR1 is MNHNS and CDR2 is SASEGT. V lost 1 base, J lost 5 bases, and 5 bases stayed unmatched. The CDR3 sequence is 15 residues long. CDR3 sequence: CASSEVGTGKTEAFF. CDR3 bases: TGTGCCAGCAGTGAAGTCGGGACAGGGAAGACTGAAGCTTTCTTT.

The V and J genes are TRBV25-1 and TRBJ1-1; D is ambiguous. The CDR3 is made up of 12 amino acids. With 2 bases removed from V and 3 bases from J, the gap between germline ends came to 4 bases. Per the germline V gene, CDR1 is MGHDK and CDR2 is SYGVNS. The CDR3 sequence is CASSERYTEAFF. As DNA, the CDR3 is TGTGCCAGCAGTGAACGGTACACTGAAGCTTTCTTT.

The chain carries TRBV7-6 and TRBJ1-2; D is unclear. There are 15 residues in the CDR3. V was pared by 1 base and J by 4 bases, with 13 bases between. CDR1 is SGHVS and CDR2 is FNYEAQ in the germline V gene. The CDR3 spells CASSLEAGISYGYTF. For the CDR3, the DNA is TGTGCCAGCAGCTTAGAAGCAGGAATCAGCTATGGCTACACCTTC.